This T cell receptor beta chain was sequenced in a study of cytomegalovirus exposure and HLA in healthy donors. Broader study findings: A later analysis associated 16,000 or so TCR beta sequences with HLA alleles at a 0.05 false discovery rate. Sequence variants that were highly shared formed a cluster that was likely a sequencing artifact. Prior analysis indicated that the majority of TCR beta V segments exhibited productivity approximately 87% or approximately 30% of the time. With DRB1 most and HLA-C fewest, TCR association rates differed between HLA loci in a later analysis.

Trimming cost V 3 bases and J 4 bases, with 6 bases left between them. The CDR3 is 12 amino acids. CDR1 is MDHEN and CDR2 is SYDVKM in the germline V gene. A multiplex PCR was run with 60 Vbeta primers and 13 Jbeta primers. Sequenced by immunoSEQ multiplex PCR; TCRdb stores in-frame clones only, minus some. Its table records 130,000 or so clones. Comment on this clone: Its matching antigen is unknown.

Sequencing was carried out using PBMCs. The sequence came from a man younger than 35 in good health and CMV-seronegative. The rearrangement links TRBV28 to TRBJ1-2; unclear D gene. The CDR3 is CASSFNSYGYTF. CDR3 sequence (DNA): TGTGCCAGCAGTTTTAATTCCTATGGCTACACCTTC.